This T cell receptor (beta chain) stems from a study of blood T cells in healthy people across ages. This CDR3 comprises 14 residues. CDR1 and CDR2 from the germline V gene are LGHNA and YSLEER. Trimming removed 1 base at V and 5 bases at J, with 11 bases between. Study-level findings and limits: Per-million-T-cell TCR beta diversity fell roughly linearly with age.

PCR was performed a second time for roughly 7 to 12 cycles using a sample-barcoded 5' primer and a J-beta primer mix. TCRdb passed the 5' RACE reads through MiXCR, listing each CDR3 protein once. The table records 1.5 million to 2 million distinct CDR3 sequences, around half of them present only once. Concerning this clonotype itself: Its antigen is currently unknown.

Material: blood. The sequence was collected from a woman between 40 and 50 years old in good health. The chain is built from TRBV4-3 and TRBJ1-2; the D is unclear. CDR3 DNA: TGCGCCAGCAGCCAAGCAGTTTTGGGGTATGGCTACACCTTC. The encoded protein is CASSQAVLGYGYTF.